This is a list of T cell receptor beta chains from one sample in a study of tumor-infiltrating lymphocytes in primary liver carcinoma. TCRdb re-called the multiplex PCR reads with MiXCR, one entry per CDR3 protein. The repertoire includes 310,000 or so distinct CDR3 sequences, 65% of them detected once, and under 8% sits in the top ten. Material: peripheral blood. The source of these receptors is a man aged 35 to 55 with primary liver carcinoma and hepatitis B virus infection. CDR3s include the opening cysteine and the closing phenylalanine or tryptophan. D genes are given only for firm matches. Clone size is not always given. Where it is, it says once, few, many or a class for expanded clones.

J gene,clone size,D gene,V gene,CDR3 length,CDR3 protein,CDR3 DNA
TRBJ2-3,-,-,TRBV28,14,CASSPLIGADTQYF,TGTGCCAGCAGTCCTCTAATTGGTGCAGATACGCAGTATTTT
TRBJ2-7,once,TRBD2,TRBV11-2,15,CASSPGLAGALEQCF,TGTGCCAGTAGCCCAGGACTAGCGGGCGCCTTGGAGCAGTGCTTC
TRBJ2-2,many,TRBD2,TRBV6-5,16,CASRPGTSGFTGELFF,TGTGCCAGCAGGCCCGGGACTAGCGGGTTCACCGGGGAGCTGTTTTTT
TRBJ2-1,-,TRBD2,TRBV11-2,18,CAGSPGTSGRASYNEQSF,TGTGCCGGCAGCCCCGGGACTAGCGGGAGGGCCTCCTACAATGAGCAGTCCTTC
TRBJ2-3,-,-,TRBV11-2,12,CATSLGADTQYF,TGTGCCACCAGTCTAGGAGCGGATACACAGTATTTT
TRBJ2-4,-,-,TRBV30,13,CAWSEGRGNIHYF,TGTGCCTGGAGTGAGGGGCGAGGGAACATTCACTACTTC
TRBJ2-4,-,-,TRBV4-1,19,CTSNQGGARVIVAKNIQYF,TGCACCAGCAACCAAGGGGGGGCGAGGGTAATTGTAGCCAAAAACATTCAGTACTTC
TRBJ2-7,-,TRBD1,TRBV12-3/TRBV12-4,14,CASSLTAGQGRRYF,TGTGCCAGCAGTTTAACCGCGGGACAGGGTAGGCGGTACTTC
TRBJ1-4,-,-,TRBV29-1,11,CNVESREKLFF,TGCAATGTTGAGTCACGCGAAAAACTGTTTTTT
TRBJ2-7,-,TRBD2,TRBV2,15,CASSETKREFYEQYF,TGTGCCAGCAGTGAAACTAAGCGGGAATTCTACGAGCAGTACTTC
TRBJ1-4,few,-,TRBV5-4,14,CASSSGQSNEKLFF,TGTGCCAGCAGCTCCGGACAGAGTAATGAAAAACTGTTTTTT
TRBJ2-1,-,-,TRBV5-6,16,CACSLTAGNLWGEQSF,TGTGCCTGCAGCTTGACGGCGGGGAACCTTTGGGGGGAGCAGTCCTTC
TRBJ1-1,many,-,TRBV11-2,12,CASSLGRDEAFF,TGTGCCAGCAGCTTAGGCAGAGATGAAGCTTTCTTT
TRBJ2-7,many,-,TRBV6-5,13,CASRQDFLGEQYF,TGTGCCAGCAGGCAGGATTTCCTGGGGGAGCAGTACTTC
TRBJ2-2,-,-,TRBV5-1,15,CASSMSPHGTGELLF,TGCGCCAGCAGCATGAGTCCTCACGGCACCGGGGAGTTGTTATTT
TRBJ2-7,-,TRBD2,TRBV12-3/TRBV12-4,15,CANSPVSGSFVKQYF,TGTGCCAACAGTCCGGTTAGCGGGAGTTTCGTCAAGCAGTACTTC
TRBJ2-1,many,-,TRBV11-2,13,CASSLVGQNEQFF,TGTGCCAGCAGCTTAGTAGGTCAAAATGAGCAGTTCTTC
TRBJ2-1,-,TRBD2,TRBV10-3,15,CAVASGVLSYNEQFF,TGTGCCGTAGCTAGCGGCGTCTTGTCCTACAATGAGCAGTTCTTC